A selection of T cell receptor beta chains follows, all from one sample in a study of CD8 T cells in ankylosing spondylitis. TCRdb processed the 5' RACE reads anew with MiXCR; each CDR3 protein has one entry. The repertoire has 180,000 or so distinct CDR3 sequences, around a tenth of them found once; the top ten carry roughly 28%. The sample comprised blood, either unsorted or a sorted T cell fraction (not recorded which). The receptor source for this set is a male donor with ankylosing spondylitis or in good health (not recorded which). Each CDR3 is given with its conserved first and last residue. A D gene is named only where the DNA matches it firmly. Not all rows give a size; the values are once, few, many and, for expanded clones, a class.

CATSRVSDSTEAFF | TGTGCCACCAGCAGAGTCAGTGACAGCACTGAAGCTTTCTTT | - | TRBV15 | - | TRBJ1-1
CASSFGGVTEAFF | TGTGCCAGCAGCTTCGGAGGGGTGACTGAAGCTTTCTTT | - | TRBV11-2 | few | TRBJ1-1
CAWSPYNTGELFF | TGTGCCTGGAGTCCCTACAACACCGGGGAGCTGTTTTTT | - | TRBV30 | few | TRBJ2-2
CASSETGSNQPQHF | TGTGCCAGCAGTGAAACAGGGTCCAATCAGCCCCAGCATTTT | - | TRBV12-3/TRBV12-4 | many | TRBJ1-5
CASSSPGVPPNQPQHF | TGTGCCAGCAGTTCCCCCGGGGTCCCTCCGAATCAGCCCCAGCATTTT | - | TRBV12-3/TRBV12-4 | many | TRBJ1-5
CAISDVAATNYGYTF | TGTGCCATCAGTGATGTCGCAGCCACTAACTATGGCTACACCTTC | - | TRBV10-3 | many | TRBJ1-2
CASRKAGGITDTQYF | TGTGCCAGCAGGAAAGCGGGGGGTATCACAGATACGCAGTATTTT | TRBD2 | TRBV7-2 | few | TRBJ2-3
CASSPGQGDGDTQYF | TGTGCCAGCAGCCCGGGACAGGGGGATGGAGATACGCAGTATTTT | TRBD1 | TRBV5-6 | few | TRBJ2-3
CSANIWGGENTGELFF | TGCAGCGCAAACATCTGGGGAGGGGAAAACACCGGGGAGCTGTTTTTT | TRBD2 | TRBV29-1 | - | TRBJ2-2
CSASPSGKDYNEQFF | TGCAGTGCTAGCCCTAGCGGGAAGGACTACAATGAGCAGTTCTTC | TRBD2 | TRBV20-1 | few | TRBJ2-1
CASSLEGTGTGELFF | TGCGCCAGCAGCTTGGAGGGGACAGGGACCGGGGAGCTGTTTTTT | TRBD1 | TRBV5-1 | few | TRBJ2-2
CASSLDRWSYEQYF | TGTGCCAGCAGCTTAGACAGATGGTCGTACGAGCAGTACTTC | - | TRBV11-2 | - | TRBJ2-7
CASTTTGGGSPLHF | TGTGCCAGCACTACGACAGGGGGCGGATCACCCCTCCACTTT | TRBD1 | TRBV28 | many | TRBJ1-6
CASSYSLAGAGELFF | TGCGCCAGCAGCTACTCCCTCGCGGGGGCCGGGGAGCTGTTTTTT | TRBD2 | TRBV4-1 | many | TRBJ2-2
CSAVVGARTDTQYF | TGCAGTGCTGTCGTCGGTGCAAGAACAGATACGCAGTATTTT | - | TRBV20-1 | few | TRBJ2-3
CSAEPLTGGARPGANVLTF | TGCAGTGCGGAACCTTTAACAGGGGGCGCCCGCCCTGGGGCCAACGTCCTGACTTTC | TRBD1 | TRBV20-1 | many | TRBJ2-6
CAISPGPDNEQFF | TGTGCCATCAGCCCGGGGCCCGACAATGAGCAGTTCTTC | - | TRBV4-2 | - | TRBJ2-1
CASSFQQGYNEQFF | TGTGCCAGCAGCTTCCAACAGGGCTACAATGAGCAGTTCTTC | - | TRBV7-9 | many | TRBJ2-1
CASTHGQANYGYTF | TGTGCCAGCACCCATGGACAGGCAAACTATGGCTACACCTTC | TRBD1 | TRBV6-2/TRBV6-3 | few | TRBJ1-2
CASSPRAGELFF | TGTGCCAGCAGCCCCAGGGCCGGGGAGCTGTTTTTT | - | TRBV6-6 | many | TRBJ2-2
CSARGQAHGYTF | TGCAGTGCTAGGGGACAGGCCCATGGCTACACCTTC | TRBD1 | TRBV20-1 | - | TRBJ1-2
CASSLGPRTSNYEQYF | TGTGCCAGCAGCTTAGGGCCGAGGACGAGTAACTACGAGCAGTACTTC | - | TRBV7-8 | many | TRBJ2-7
CASSSRGPGELFF | TGTGCCAGCAGTTCCAGGGGGCCCGGGGAGCTGTTTTTT | TRBD1 | TRBV12-3/TRBV12-4 | few | TRBJ2-2
CASSPGGGYTF | TGTGCCAGCAGCCCGGGGGGCGGCTACACCTTC | - | TRBV3-1 | many | TRBJ1-2
CAISDSGLSYEQYF | TGTGCCATCAGTGATTCAGGACTCTCCTACGAGCAGTACTTC | - | TRBV10-3 | many | TRBJ2-7
CASSSRQGANTEAFF | TGTGCCAGCAGTTCCAGGCAGGGGGCGAACACTGAAGCTTTCTTT | TRBD1 | TRBV27 | many | TRBJ1-1
CASSLVGLAVSDTQYF | TGTGCCAGCAGCTTAGTTGGACTAGCGGTATCCGATACGCAGTATTTT | TRBD2 | TRBV7-2 | few | TRBJ2-3
CASSLGGLSGSSYEQYF | TGTGCCAGCAGCTTAGGGGGACTAAGCGGAAGCTCCTACGAGCAGTACTTC | TRBD2 | TRBV7-9 | few | TRBJ2-7
CASSLPGLLTDTQYF | TGTGCCAGCAGTTTACCCGGACTCCTCACAGATACGCAGTATTTT | - | TRBV12-3/TRBV12-4 | many | TRBJ2-3
CASSPGPYNEQFF | TGTGCCAGTAGCCCGGGACCTTACAATGAGCAGTTCTTC | - | TRBV19 | - | TRBJ2-1
CASSPRTGTSTDTQYF | TGTGCCAGCAGCCCTCGGACAGGCACTAGCACAGATACGCAGTATTTT | TRBD1 | TRBV11-3 | many | TRBJ2-3
CASSQGGTDTQYF | TGTGCCAGCAGTCAAGGAGGCACAGATACGCAGTATTTT | - | TRBV6-1 | many | TRBJ2-3
CASSAEAGGADTQYF | TGCGCCAGCAGTGCTGAAGCGGGAGGGGCAGATACGCAGTATTTT | TRBD2 | TRBV5-1 | many | TRBJ2-3
CSASTGNGYTF | TGCAGTGCTAGTACAGGGAATGGCTACACCTTC | - | TRBV20-1 | many | TRBJ1-2
CASPGHLGRGYGYTF | TGTGCCAGCCCGGGGCATTTAGGACGGGGATATGGCTACACCTTC | - | TRBV7-2 | many | TRBJ1-2
CASSESYRGGYTF | TGTGCCAGCAGTGAAAGTTACAGGGGTGGCTACACCTTC | TRBD1 | TRBV2 | few | TRBJ1-2
CASSLQAALDYTF | TGCGCCAGCAGCTTGCAGGCAGCTCTCGACTACACCTTC | - | TRBV5-1 | many | TRBJ1-2
CASSRPWTGNSPLHF | TGTGCCAGCAGCCGACCTTGGACGGGGAATTCACCCCTCCACTTT | - | TRBV5-6 | many | TRBJ1-6
CASSSSPGHTEAFF | TGTGCCAGCAGTTCGAGCCCGGGACACACTGAAGCTTTCTTT | - | TRBV7-9 | few | TRBJ1-1
CASSARPGELFF | TGTGCCAGCAGTGCCCGGCCCGGGGAGCTGTTTTTT | - | TRBV6-1 | many | TRBJ2-2
CASSLVLAASTDTQYF | TGCGCCAGCAGCTTGGTACTAGCAGCTAGCACAGATACGCAGTATTTT | - | TRBV5-1 | many | TRBJ2-3
CASSSPLAGRADTQYF | TGTGCCAGCAGTTCCCCACTCGCGGGAAGGGCAGATACGCAGTATTTT | - | TRBV12-3/TRBV12-4 | few | TRBJ2-3
CASSLVVAGDGEQFF | TGCGCCAGCAGCTTGGTAGTAGCGGGAGACGGTGAGCAGTTCTTC | TRBD2 | TRBV5-1 | many | TRBJ2-1
CASSVSYEQYF | TGTGCCAGCAGCGTTTCCTACGAGCAGTACTTC | - | TRBV9 | many | TRBJ2-7
CASSLSFRDRGYGYTF | TGTGCCAGCAGCTTAAGCTTCCGGGACAGGGGCTATGGCTACACCTTC | TRBD1 | TRBV7-2 | few | TRBJ1-2
CASSWGQGTSYEQYF | TGCGCCAGCAGCTGGGGACAGGGTACCTCCTACGAGCAGTACTTC | TRBD1 | TRBV5-1 | many | TRBJ2-7
CASSPGRTSGSWGETQYF | TGTGCCAGCAGCCCAGGAAGGACTAGCGGGAGCTGGGGAGAGACCCAGTACTTC | TRBD2 | TRBV3-1 | many | TRBJ2-5
CATRARGFGTEAFF | TGTGCCACCCGGGCCAGGGGGTTCGGCACTGAAGCTTTCTTT | TRBD1 | TRBV6-1 | - | TRBJ1-1
CASSLPTSGSTNEQFF | TGTGCCAGCAGCTTGCCGACTAGCGGGAGTACGAATGAGCAGTTCTTC | TRBD2 | TRBV5-6 | many | TRBJ2-1